This TCR beta chain was obtained from a study of PD-1 blockade in classical Hodgkin lymphoma. Whole-study findings and limits: Diversity similar to that of newly diagnosed patients was seen at baseline in complete responders. Whereas CD4+ TCR diversity had risen significantly by C4D1, CD8+ TCR diversity had not.

All patients relapsed after autologous stem cell transplantation, and brentuximab vedotin exposure varied. Method: immunoSEQ multiplex PCR; TCRdb's copy keeps in-frame clones and lacks some. The sample lists some 41,000 clones; approximately 86% were seen once. CDR3 length: 16 amino acids. Germline V lookup: CDR1 SGHKS, CDR2 YYEKEE (reference sequence). With V trimmed by 4 bases and J by 5 bases, 7 bases remained unmatched. This clone came up once. As yet, its antigen is unknown. V usage is TRBV5-5 and J usage is TRBJ2-3, with 13 bases identical to TRBD2. The starting material was peripheral blood mononuclear cells (PBMCs), obtained before the second cycle of nivolumab. The sequence came from a human donor with classical Hodgkin lymphoma. DNA for the CDR3: TGTGCCAGCAGCCCTTGGACTAGCGGGAGTCAAGATACGCAGTATTTT. This sequence encodes CASSPWTSGSQDTQYF.